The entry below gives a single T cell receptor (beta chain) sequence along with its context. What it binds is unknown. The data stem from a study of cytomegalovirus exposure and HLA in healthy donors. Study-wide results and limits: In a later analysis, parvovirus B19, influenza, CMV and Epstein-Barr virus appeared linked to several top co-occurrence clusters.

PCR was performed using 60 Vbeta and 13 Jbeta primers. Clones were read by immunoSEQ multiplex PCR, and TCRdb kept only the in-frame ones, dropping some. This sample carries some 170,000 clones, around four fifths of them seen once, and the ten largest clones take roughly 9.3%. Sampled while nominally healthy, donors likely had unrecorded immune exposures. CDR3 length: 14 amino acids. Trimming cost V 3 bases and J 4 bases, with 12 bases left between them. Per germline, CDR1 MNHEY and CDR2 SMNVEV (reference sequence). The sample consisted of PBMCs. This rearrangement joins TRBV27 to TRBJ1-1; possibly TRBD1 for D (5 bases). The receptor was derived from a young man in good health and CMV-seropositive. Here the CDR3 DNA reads TGTGCCAGCAGTTTCGTGGGGCGGGGCACTGAAGCTTTCTTT. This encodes CASSFVGRGTEAFF.